Sequencing of this T cell receptor beta chain was carried out in a study of shared clonotypes between healthy human individuals. TCRdb's copy holds only in-frame clones and misses some; the assay was immunoSEQ multiplex PCR. Of some 2,500,000 clones detected, approximately 94% appear once; the ten largest clones hold about 0.34%. A single count supports this clone. The V end was cut by 2 bases, the J end by 7 bases, with 12 bases between. Germline V gives CDR1 SEHNR, CDR2 FQNEAQ (reference sequence). There are 14 residues in the CDR3. Specimen: naive CD4+ T cells from PBMCs. Subset of the sample: CD45RA+ positively selected. The chain employs TRBV7-9 and TRBJ1-5; perhaps TRBD1 as D (5 bases). This TCR was recovered from a man between 18 and 29 years old in good health. Some clones in this sample may be carry-over from other donors' samples. CDR3 amino acids: CASSLQGSGQPQHF. The CDR3 DNA sequence: TGTGCCAGCAGCTTACAGGGAAGCGGGCAGCCCCAGCATTTT.